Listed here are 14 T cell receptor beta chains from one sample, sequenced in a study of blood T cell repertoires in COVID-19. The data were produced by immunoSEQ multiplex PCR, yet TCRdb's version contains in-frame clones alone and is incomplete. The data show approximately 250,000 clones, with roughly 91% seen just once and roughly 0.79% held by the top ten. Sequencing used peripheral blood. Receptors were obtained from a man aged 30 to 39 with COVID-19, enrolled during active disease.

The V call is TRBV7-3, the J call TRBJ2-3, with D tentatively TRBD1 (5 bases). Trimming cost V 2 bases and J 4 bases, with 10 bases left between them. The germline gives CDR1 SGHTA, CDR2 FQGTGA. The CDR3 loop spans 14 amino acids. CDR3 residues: CASSLLGPPDTQYF. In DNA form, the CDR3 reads TGTGCCAGCAGCTTATTGGGGCCGCCAGATACGCAGTATTTT.

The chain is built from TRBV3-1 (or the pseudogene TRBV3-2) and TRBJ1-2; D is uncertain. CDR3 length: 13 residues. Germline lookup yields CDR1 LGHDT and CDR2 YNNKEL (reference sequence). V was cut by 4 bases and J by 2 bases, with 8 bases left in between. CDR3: CASSPTENYGYTF. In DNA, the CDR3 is TGTGCCAGCAGCCCAACAGAAAACTATGGCTACACCTTC.

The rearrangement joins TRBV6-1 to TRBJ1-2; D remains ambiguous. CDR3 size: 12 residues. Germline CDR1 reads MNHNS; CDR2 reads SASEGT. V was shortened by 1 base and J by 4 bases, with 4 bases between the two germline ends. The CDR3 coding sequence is TGTGCCAGCAGTGAAGTACTCTATGGCTACACCTTC. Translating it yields CASSEVLYGYTF.

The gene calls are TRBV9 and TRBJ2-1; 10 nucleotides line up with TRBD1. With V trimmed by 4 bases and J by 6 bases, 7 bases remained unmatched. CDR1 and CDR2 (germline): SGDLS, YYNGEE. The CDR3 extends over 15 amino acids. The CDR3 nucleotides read TGTGCCAGCAGCAATCAGGGGACAGGGGCCAATGAGCAGTTCTTC. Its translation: CASSNQGTGANEQFF.

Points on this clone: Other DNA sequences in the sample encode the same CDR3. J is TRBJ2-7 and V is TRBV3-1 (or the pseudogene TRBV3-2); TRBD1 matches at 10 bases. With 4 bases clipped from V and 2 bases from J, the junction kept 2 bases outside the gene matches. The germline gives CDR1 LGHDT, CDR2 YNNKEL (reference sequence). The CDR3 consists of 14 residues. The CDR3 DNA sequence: TGTGCCAGCAGCCCAGGGACAGGGGCCTACGAGCAGTACTTC. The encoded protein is CASSPGTGAYEQYF.

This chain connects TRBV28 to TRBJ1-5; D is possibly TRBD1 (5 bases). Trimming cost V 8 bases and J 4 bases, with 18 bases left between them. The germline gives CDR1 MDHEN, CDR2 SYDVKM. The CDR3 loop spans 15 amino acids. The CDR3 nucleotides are TGTGCCAGCGGCCGTGGGGGGGAACGGAATCAGCCCCAGCATTTT. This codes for CASGRGGERNQPQHF.

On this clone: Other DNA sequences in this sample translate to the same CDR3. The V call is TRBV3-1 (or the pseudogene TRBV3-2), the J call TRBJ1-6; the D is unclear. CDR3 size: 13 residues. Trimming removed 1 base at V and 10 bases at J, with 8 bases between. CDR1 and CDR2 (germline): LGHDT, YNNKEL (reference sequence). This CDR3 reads CASSQVAGSPLHF. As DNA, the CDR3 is TGTGCCAGCAGCCAAGTCGCGGGATCACCCCTCCACTTT.

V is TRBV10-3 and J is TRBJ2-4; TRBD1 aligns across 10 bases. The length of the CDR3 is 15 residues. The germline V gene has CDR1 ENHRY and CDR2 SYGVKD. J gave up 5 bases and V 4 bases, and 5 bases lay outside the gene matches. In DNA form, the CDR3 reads TGTGCCATCAGTGGGGACAGGGGTTCACAAAACATTCAGTACTTC. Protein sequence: CAISGDRGSQNIQYF.

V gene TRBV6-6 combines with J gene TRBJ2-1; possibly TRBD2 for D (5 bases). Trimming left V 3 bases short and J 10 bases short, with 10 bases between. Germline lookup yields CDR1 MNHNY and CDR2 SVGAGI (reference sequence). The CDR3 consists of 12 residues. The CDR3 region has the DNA TGTGCCAGCAGTTATATTAGCGACGAGCAGTTCTTC. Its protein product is CASSYISDEQFF.

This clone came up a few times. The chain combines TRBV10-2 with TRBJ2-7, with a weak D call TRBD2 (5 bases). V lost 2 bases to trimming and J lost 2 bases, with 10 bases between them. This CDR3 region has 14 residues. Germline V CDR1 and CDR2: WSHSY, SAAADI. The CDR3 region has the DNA TGCGCCAGCAGTGAGGGTCCCGGGGCCTACGAGCAGTACTTC. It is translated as CASSEGPGAYEQYF.

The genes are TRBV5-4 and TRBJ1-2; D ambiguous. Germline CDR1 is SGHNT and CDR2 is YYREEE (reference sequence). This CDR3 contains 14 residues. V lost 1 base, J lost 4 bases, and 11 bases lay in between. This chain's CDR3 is CASSLRPNSYGYTF. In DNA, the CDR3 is TGTGCCAGCAGCTTGCGGCCGAACAGCTATGGCTACACCTTC. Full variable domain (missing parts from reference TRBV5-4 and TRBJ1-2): ETGVTQSPTHLIKTRGQQVTLRCSSQSGHNTVSWYQQALGQGPQFIFQYYREEENGRGNFPPRFSGLQFPNYSSELNVNALELDDSALYLCASSLRPNSYGYTFGSGTRLTVV.

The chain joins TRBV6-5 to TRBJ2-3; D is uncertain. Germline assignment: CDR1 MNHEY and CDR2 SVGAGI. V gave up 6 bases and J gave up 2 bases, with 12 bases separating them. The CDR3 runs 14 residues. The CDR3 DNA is TGTGCCAGCAGCCTCAATACTCCCACAGATACGCAGTATTTT. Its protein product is CASSLNTPTDTQYF.

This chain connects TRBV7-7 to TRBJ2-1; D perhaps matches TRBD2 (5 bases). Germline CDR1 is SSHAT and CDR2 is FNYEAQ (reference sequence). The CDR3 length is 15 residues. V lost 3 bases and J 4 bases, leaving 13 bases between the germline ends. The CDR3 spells CASSFGSSGYNEQFF. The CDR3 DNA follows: TGTGCCAGCAGCTTTGGTTCGAGCGGTTACAATGAGCAGTTCTTC.

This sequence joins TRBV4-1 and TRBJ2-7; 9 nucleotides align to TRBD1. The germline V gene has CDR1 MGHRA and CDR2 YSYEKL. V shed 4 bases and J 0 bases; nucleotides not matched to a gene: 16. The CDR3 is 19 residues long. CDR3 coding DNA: TGCGCCAGCAGCCTAATCTTGGGACAGGGTTCCCTCTACTCCTACGAGCAGTACTTC. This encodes CASSLILGQGSLYSYEQYF.